A selection of T cell receptor beta chains follows, all from one sample in a study of blood T cell repertoires in COVID-19. Profiling relied on immunoSEQ multiplex PCR, and the TCRdb table lists in-frame clones only, not all of them. The table shows approximately 59,000 clones, with about 81% occurring only once. Sequencing was carried out using peripheral blood. The receptors stem from a man at least 80 years old with acute or convalescent COVID-19. CDR3s include the opening cysteine and the closing phenylalanine or tryptophan. D genes are given only for firm matches. Part of the rows lack a size; the others show once, few, many or a class for expanded clones.

len	abundance	d_gene	v_gene	j_gene	CDR3nt	CDR3aa
16	NA	TRBD1	TRBV5-6	TRBJ1-5	TGTGCCAGCAGCTTAGTGCGGGACAGCCAAAATCAGCCCCAGCATTTT	CASSLVRDSQNQPQHF
15	NA	NA	TRBV7-2	TRBJ2-7	TGTGCCAGCAGCTTAGTCGGAGGGAGCTCCTACGAGCAGTACTTC	CASSLVGGSSYEQYF
15	NA	TRBD1	TRBV5-8	TRBJ2-7	TGTGCCAGCAGCTTGGCCCGGACAGGCACCTACGAGCAGTACTTC	CASSLARTGTYEQYF
12	NA	NA	TRBV28	TRBJ2-3	TGTGCCAGCACCAGTAGCACAGATACGCAGTATTTT	CASTSSTDTQYF
14	NA	NA	TRBV5-1	TRBJ2-4	TGCGCCAGCAGCCCGAGTGGAGGGACGGACATTCAGTACTTC	CASSPSGGTDIQYF
13	NA	NA	TRBV6-1	TRBJ1-1	TGTGCCAGCAGTGACGATCGGAGTACTGAAGCTTTCTTT	CASSDDRSTEAFF
14	few	TRBD1	TRBV2	TRBJ1-1	TGTGCCAGCACCCGGACAGGGTTGAACACTGAAGCTTTCTTT	CASTRTGLNTEAFF
16	NA	TRBD2	TRBV7-8	TRBJ2-7	TGTGCCAGCAGCGTCCGTCGGGGGGACCCCTCCTACGAGCAGTACTTC	CASSVRRGDPSYEQYF
13	NA	NA	TRBV2	TRBJ1-1	TGTGCCAGCGCGAGGCTTTTGAACACTGAAGCTTTCTTT	CASARLLNTEAFF
14	NA	NA	TRBV9	TRBJ2-3	TGTGCCAGCAGCCCTCCCCGAGCCCCCGATACGCAGTATTTT	CASSPPRAPDTQYF
16	once	NA	TRBV9	TRBJ2-1	TGTGCCAGCAGCGTATATCCGGGGGGACAAAACAATGAGCAGTTCTTC	CASSVYPGGQNNEQFF
12	few	NA	TRBV20-1	TRBJ2-1	TGCAGTGCTAGTGCCCAACAGGGTCGGGAGTTCTTC	CSASAQQGREFF
13	NA	TRBD1	TRBV4-3	TRBJ1-4	TGCGCCAGCAGCCTATACAGGGGGGAAAAACTGTTTTTT	CASSLYRGEKLFF
16	few	TRBD1	TRBV5-6	TRBJ1-5	TGTGCCAGCAGCTTGGGGACAGGGGCCGAGTGGCAGCCCCAGCATTTT	CASSLGTGAEWQPQHF
14	NA	NA	TRBV5-1	TRBJ1-6	TGCGCCAGCAGCTTGGAAACAAATAATTCACCCCTCCACTTT	CASSLETNNSPLHF
15	once	NA	TRBV3-1/TRBV3-2	TRBJ1-6	TGTGCCAGCAGCCCAGTCGGGCAGGGTAATTCACCCCTCCACTTT	CASSPVGQGNSPLHF
14	NA	TRBD1	TRBV3-1/TRBV3-2	TRBJ1-4	TGTGCCAGCAGCCCCGAAGGGGGCGGTGAAAAACTGTTTTTT	CASSPEGGGEKLFF
14	NA	TRBD1	TRBV5-5	TRBJ1-3	TGTGCCAGCAGCCCGACAGGGGATGGAAACACCATATATTTT	CASSPTGDGNTIYF
15	NA	NA	TRBV5-5	TRBJ1-2	TGTGCCAGCAGCCGAGGTGGGGCAACGGATTATGGCTACACCTTC	CASSRGGATDYGYTF
15	once	TRBD2	TRBV9	TRBJ2-5	TGTGCCAGCAGCGCCGGACTAGATTTTGAAGAGACCCAGTACTTC	CASSAGLDFEETQYF
16	NA	TRBD2	TRBV4-3	TRBJ2-1	TGCGCCAGCAGCGGGCTAGCGGGGGGTATCTACAATGAGCAGTTCTTC	CASSGLAGGIYNEQFF
14	NA	TRBD1	TRBV7-9	TRBJ1-1	TGTGCCAGCAGCTTTCAACAGGGGGACACTGAAGCTTTCTTT	CASSFQQGDTEAFF
15	NA	NA	TRBV4-1	TRBJ1-2	TGCGCCAGCAGCCTTGACTTACAGGGTTTTCGCGGCTACACCTTC	CASSLDLQGFRGYTF
13	NA	NA	TRBV29-1	TRBJ1-1	TGCAGCGTTGATCTAGAAGGGGGCACTGAAGCTTTCTTT	CSVDLEGGTEAFF
14	NA	NA	TRBV6-4	TRBJ2-3	TGTGCCAGCAGTAAGATTCAGGGAACAGATACGCAGTATTTT	CASSKIQGTDTQYF
14	NA	TRBD1	TRBV3-1/TRBV3-2	TRBJ1-3	TGTGCCAGCAGCCAAGACCAGGGGGTTAACACCATATATTTT	CASSQDQGVNTIYF
14	NA	NA	TRBV7-9	TRBJ1-2	TGTGCCAGCAGCTTAGACCCACGAGCGGATGGCTACACCTTC	CASSLDPRADGYTF
16	NA	NA	TRBV11-2	TRBJ2-3	TGTGCCAGCAGCTTAGTCCCCCGGACAGCCGAAGATACGCAGTATTTT	CASSLVPRTAEDTQYF
12	NA	NA	TRBV9	TRBJ2-3	TGTGCCAGCAGCGTAGGAGGGAATACGCAGTATTTT	CASSVGGNTQYF
13	NA	NA	TRBV19	TRBJ1-4	TGTGCCAGTAGTATAGGGAGTCGCGAAAAACTGTTTTTT	CASSIGSREKLFF
14	once	TRBD2	TRBV6-5	TRBJ2-2	TGTGCCAGCAGTTACTCCCTAGCGGACGGGGAGCTGTTTTTT	CASSYSLADGELFF
16	NA	NA	TRBV5-4	TRBJ1-1	TGTGCCAGCAGCTTAAGTCCGGACAGCATGAACACTGAAGCTTTCTTT	CASSLSPDSMNTEAFF
12	many	NA	TRBV14	TRBJ2-1	TGTGCCAGCAGCCGTAATAGCGGTGAGCAGTTCTTC	CASSRNSGEQFF
16	NA	TRBD2	TRBV7-2	TRBJ2-1	TGTGCCAGCAGCTCTTCTAGCGGTAATATGTACAATGAGCAGTTCTTC	CASSSSSGNMYNEQFF
15	NA	NA	TRBV7-9	TRBJ2-5	TGTGCCAGCAGCCCCCTGGGGGCGGGGGTAGAGACCCAGTACTTC	CASSPLGAGVETQYF
14	NA	NA	TRBV9	TRBJ2-2	TGTGCCAGCAGCGTAGGGCCCCTTGTCGGGGAGCTGTTTTTT	CASSVGPLVGELFF
16	medium-sized	TRBD2	TRBV19	TRBJ2-2	TGTGCCAGTAGTATATCGACTAGCGCTAACACCGGGGAGCTGTTTTTT	CASSISTSANTGELFF
16	NA	TRBD2	TRBV18	TRBJ2-3	TGTGCCAGCTCACCAACCGGGACTAGCGGCACAGATACGCAGTATTTT	CASSPTGTSGTDTQYF
17	few	NA	TRBV10-3	TRBJ1-2	TGTGCCATCAGTGAAGGCGTATTGGCAGGGCGCAACGTAGGCTACACCTTC	CAISEGVLAGRNVGYTF
16	NA	NA	TRBV7-8	TRBJ1-2	TGTGCCAGCAGCTCCCGGGGGAATAGCCTTAACTATGGCTACACCTTC	CASSSRGNSLNYGYTF
15	NA	NA	TRBV10-3	TRBJ1-2	TGTGCCATCAGTGAGTCTAGGGAGGGGATAGTAGGCTACACCTTC	CAISESREGIVGYTF
14	NA	TRBD1	TRBV15	TRBJ1-4	TGTGCCACGGTACAGGGGGCGACTAATGAAAAACTGTTTTTT	CATVQGATNEKLFF
13	NA	NA	TRBV12-3/TRBV12-4	TRBJ2-3	TGTGCCAGCAGTTTGTCGGAGGCCGATACGCAGTATTTT	CASSLSEADTQYF
14	NA	NA	TRBV30	TRBJ1-5	TGTGCCTGGACCAAGGGAGCAGGGGATCAGCCCCAGCATTTT	CAWTKGAGDQPQHF
19	NA	NA	TRBV7-2	TRBJ2-1	TGTGCCAGCAGCTTACAAATCAGGGGTACCCATCAAAGGGGTAATGAGCAGTTCTTC	CASSLQIRGTHQRGNEQFF
14	NA	NA	TRBV11-3	TRBJ1-1	TGTGCCAGCAGCCCTGGGGGGGAAAGAGGTGAAGCTTTCTTT	CASSPGGERGEAFF